This entry describes one TCR beta chain. The sample belongs to a study of shared clonotypes between healthy human individuals. Study background: A few men and two women, aged 18 to 49, were donors. Three CD4 naive, three CD4 memory, two CD8 naive and one CD8 memory plate were used per donor.

Some clones are missing from TCRdb's copy, which holds only in-frame ones; the method was immunoSEQ multiplex PCR. The sample consists of 950,000 to 1,300,000 clones, 65% to 75% of them appearing once. The CDR3 consists of 17 residues. V was shortened by 0 bases and J by 1 base, with 13 bases between the two germline ends. From germline, CDR1 is MGHRA and CDR2 YSYEKL. The sequenced material came from memory CD4+ T cells sorted from blood. Regarding subset: CD45RA-negative fraction. The origin of this receptor is a man between 18 and 35 years old in good health. J is TRBJ2-4 and V is TRBV4-1, with D unclear. The CDR3 region is CASSQDGSPGAKNIQYF. The CDR3, as DNA: TGCGCCAGCAGCCAAGATGGAAGCCCTGGGGCCAAAAACATTCAGTACTTC.